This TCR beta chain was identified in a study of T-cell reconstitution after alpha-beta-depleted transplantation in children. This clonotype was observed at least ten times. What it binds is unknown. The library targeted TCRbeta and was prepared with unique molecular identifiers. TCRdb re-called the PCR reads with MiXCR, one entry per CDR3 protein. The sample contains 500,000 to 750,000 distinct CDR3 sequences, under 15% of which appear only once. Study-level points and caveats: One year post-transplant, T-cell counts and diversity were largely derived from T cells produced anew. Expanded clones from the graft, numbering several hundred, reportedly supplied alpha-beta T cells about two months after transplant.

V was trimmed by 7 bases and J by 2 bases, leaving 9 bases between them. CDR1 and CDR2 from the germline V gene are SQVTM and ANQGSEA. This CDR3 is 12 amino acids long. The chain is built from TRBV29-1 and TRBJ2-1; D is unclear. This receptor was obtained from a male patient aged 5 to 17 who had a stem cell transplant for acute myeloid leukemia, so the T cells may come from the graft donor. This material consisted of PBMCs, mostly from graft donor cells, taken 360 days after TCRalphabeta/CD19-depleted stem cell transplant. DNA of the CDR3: TGCAGCGGATCAACTACCTACAATGAGCAGTTCTTC. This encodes CSGSTTYNEQFF.